Listed below are T cell receptor beta chains from one sample, sequenced in a study of cytomegalovirus exposure and HLA in healthy donors. Produced via immunoSEQ multiplex PCR; TCRdb's table is partial and in-frame only. The sample includes 150,000 to 200,000 clones, about 88% seen only once; the top ten take approximately 1.7%. The sample comprised PBMCs. Source of these receptors: a young woman in good health and CMV-seronegative. Each CDR3 is given with its conserved first and last residue. The D gene is left open where the match is weak. Some rows have no size entry. The others give once, few or many, or a class for an expanded clone.

CDR3nt: TGTGCCAGCAGTTACTCGGTCAGGGGGAACACCGGGGAGCTGTTTTTT
CDR3aa: CASSYSVRGNTGELFF
abundance: NA
j_gene: TRBJ2-2
d_gene: NA
v_gene: TRBV6-5

CDR3nt: TGTGCCAGCAGCCTAAACGTCATCGGAGAGACCCAGTACTTC
CDR3aa: CASSLNVIGETQYF
abundance: NA
j_gene: TRBJ2-5
d_gene: NA
v_gene: TRBV14

CDR3nt: TGTGCCAGCAGGCAGACAGGTGCTGATTACGAGCAGTACTTC
CDR3aa: CASRQTGADYEQYF
abundance: NA
j_gene: TRBJ2-7
d_gene: NA
v_gene: TRBV5-6

CDR3nt: TGTGCCTGGAGTGTGAGGTCCAGGGCAAACACCATATATTTT
CDR3aa: CAWSVRSRANTIYF
abundance: NA
j_gene: TRBJ1-3
d_gene: NA
v_gene: TRBV30

CDR3nt: TGCGCCAGCAGCTTGGTAGGACAGAACATTCAGTACTTC
CDR3aa: CASSLVGQNIQYF
abundance: NA
j_gene: TRBJ2-4
d_gene: NA
v_gene: TRBV5-1

CDR3nt: TGTGCCAGCAGCCCGAGGGCGACAGGGGACGCCACCTTC
CDR3aa: CASSPRATGDATF
abundance: NA
j_gene: TRBJ1-2
d_gene: TRBD1
v_gene: TRBV7-3

CDR3nt: TGCGCCAGCAGCCAGGACCCGGAGGGCCCTCTTGGGGAGCAGTACTTC
CDR3aa: CASSQDPEGPLGEQYF
abundance: NA
j_gene: TRBJ2-7
d_gene: NA
v_gene: TRBV4-3

CDR3nt: TGTGCCAGCAGCTTGGCGGTCCAGGGGTTGGATGGCTACACCTTC
CDR3aa: CASSLAVQGLDGYTF
abundance: few
j_gene: TRBJ1-2
d_gene: NA
v_gene: TRBV5-5

CDR3nt: TGTGCCAGCAGCGTAGCTGCGGGTATTGCAGATACGCAGTATTTT
CDR3aa: CASSVAAGIADTQYF
abundance: NA
j_gene: TRBJ2-3
d_gene: NA
v_gene: TRBV9

CDR3nt: TGCGCCAGCAGCTTGGGGCTAGCCTCCTACGAGCAGTACTTC
CDR3aa: CASSLGLASYEQYF
abundance: NA
j_gene: TRBJ2-7
d_gene: NA
v_gene: TRBV5-1

CDR3nt: TGTGCCAGCAGTTTTACCGGGACATTGAACACTGAAGCTTTCTTT
CDR3aa: CASSFTGTLNTEAFF
abundance: NA
j_gene: TRBJ1-1
d_gene: NA
v_gene: TRBV6-5

CDR3nt: TGCGCCAGCAGACTCGGGGGACAGGGAGATTCACCCCTCCACTTT
CDR3aa: CASRLGGQGDSPLHF
abundance: NA
j_gene: TRBJ1-6
d_gene: TRBD1
v_gene: TRBV5-1

CDR3nt: TGTGCCAGCTCACCGGGACAGTTAGATGGCTACACCTTC
CDR3aa: CASSPGQLDGYTF
abundance: NA
j_gene: TRBJ1-2
d_gene: TRBD1
v_gene: TRBV18

CDR3nt: TGTGCCAGCAGACCGGACCGGGACAGCTCCTACGAGCAGTACTTC
CDR3aa: CASRPDRDSSYEQYF
abundance: NA
j_gene: TRBJ2-7
d_gene: TRBD1
v_gene: TRBV6-5